Here is one TCR beta chain with its context. Its target is unknown. Germline V gene data show CDR1 as SGHRS and CDR2 as YFSETQ. Trimming took 4 bases from V and 1 from J, leaving 8 bases between them. This CDR3 region has 13 residues. The sample comes from a study of lymphopenia after photon versus proton radiotherapy. Study observations and caveats: Only patients who died were analyzed for survival; proton advantage is unproven. Post-nadir diversity loss with photons came from oligoclonal expansion, particularly CD8+ Temra cells. Photon-treated patients lost naive T cells and TCR diversity; proton-treated stayed stable. Post-nadir TCR diversity decline inversely tracked overall survival among those who died.

The repertoire was sequenced with immunoSEQ multiplex PCR; TCRdb's copy has only in-frame clones and lacks some. The sample lists under 20,000 clones; 80% to 95% were seen once. Sequencing used peripheral blood, obtained from a patient treated with photon-based radiotherapy. The rearrangement joins TRBV5-1 to TRBJ1-1, with no clear D. The sequence was obtained from a woman aged 40 to 50 with cholangiocarcinoma. The CDR3 DNA follows: TGCGCCAGCAGCATCACAGAGAACACTGAAGCTTTCTTT. It encodes CASSITENTEAFF.